This entry lists 30 T cell receptor beta chains sequenced from one sample in a study of cytotoxic CD8 clonotypes in ibrutinib-treated CLL (dated by TCRdb to about 2021). The library came from the immunoSEQ multiplex PCR assay. TCRdb's version of the immuneACCESS table is confined to in-frame rearrangements and falls short of the full clone set. An unresolved V gene accounts for under half of the shortfall where checked; the remainder is of unknown origin. This sample has some 350,000 clones in its table, and over 60% of those were observed once. The ten largest make up approximately 6% of the sample. Sequenced here: PBMCs, sampled after 36 months of ibrutinib treatment. These receptors were taken from a human donor with chronic lymphocytic leukemia.

V usage is TRBV7-3 and J usage is TRBJ2-3; either TRBD1 or TRBD2 may fit D (5 bases each). Trimming pared 5 bases from V and 6 bases from J, leaving 12 bases between. Germline values: CDR1 SGHTA, CDR2 FQGTGA. This CDR3 spans 13 amino acids. The CDR3 bases are TGTGCCAGCAGCCCGGGGCCGTGGGATACGCAGTATTTT. It yields the protein CASSPGPWDTQYF.

Only a few counts were recorded for this clone. The rearrangement uses TRBV7-6 and TRBJ2-5; 8 positions match TRBD1. Losses at the gene ends were 5 bases for V and 4 bases for J; bases not matched to a gene: 6. Germline CDR1 and CDR2: SGHVS and FNYEAQ. The CDR3 has 14 residues. The CDR3 nucleotides are TGTGCCAGCAGCCCCCGACAGGGGCTAGAGACCCAGTACTTC. Translating gives CASSPRQGLETQYF.

Written as DNA, the CDR3 is TGTGCCAGCAGCTTTCGACAGGTTACCTACGAGCAGTACTTC. It translates to CASSFRQVTYEQYF. V is TRBV11-2 and J is TRBJ2-7, with D possibly matching TRBD1 (6 bases). V gave up 3 bases and J gave up 2 bases, with 11 bases separating them. CDR1 SGHAT and CDR2 FQNNGV come from the germline V gene. This CDR3 has 14 residues.

The chain couples TRBV15 to TRBJ1-2, with no clear D. Germline V gene data show CDR1 as LNHNV and CDR2 as YYDKDF (reference sequence). V was clipped by 3 bases and J by 3 bases, with 2 bases between them. CDR3 length equals 11 residues. The CDR3 sequence: CATSSYYGYTF. DNA of the CDR3: TGTGCCACCAGCAGTTACTATGGCTACACCTTC.

V gene TRBV6-6 combines with J gene TRBJ1-1; D is undetermined. This CDR3 contains 12 residues. The germline V gene encodes CDR1 MNHNY and CDR2 SVGAGI (reference sequence). V shed 8 bases and J shed 7 bases, with 14 bases lying between them. The CDR3 loop reads CASPKTRGEAFF. CDR3 nucleotides: TGTGCCAGCCCAAAAACCCGAGGTGAAGCTTTCTTT.

This sequence joins TRBV6-6 and TRBJ2-7; D is possibly TRBD2 (6 bases). CDR1 is MNHNY and CDR2 is SVGAGI in the germline V gene (reference sequence). The V gene lost 7 bases and the J gene lost 6 bases, with 19 bases spanning the gap. This CDR3 contains 14 residues. Written as DNA, the CDR3 is TGTGCCAGCATCTCCGGGACTCCCGACTCCGAGCAGTACTTC. This encodes CASISGTPDSEQYF.

The V and J genes are TRBV19 and TRBJ1-5, with TRBD1 matching 10 bases. Germline V gene sequence: CDR1 LNHDA, CDR2 SQIVND (reference sequence). This CDR3 spans 15 amino acids. The V segment lost 4 bases and the J segment 9 bases; nucleotides outside the gene matches: 9. CDR3 nucleotide sequence: TGTGCCAGTAGTAGTACTGGGACAGGGGTGCGGCCCCAGCATTTT. Protein: CASSSTGTGVRPQHF.

This clone was seen only a few times. The junction shows a germline mismatch at one end, possibly a read error. This chain's CDR3 is CASSYATGNPGELFF. The CDR3 region has the DNA TGTGCCAGCAGTTACGCGACAGGGAACCCCGGGGAGCTGTTTTTT. The chain employs TRBV6-5 and TRBJ2-2; 7 nucleotides match TRBD1. There are 15 residues in the CDR3. Germline V gene sequence: CDR1 MNHEY, CDR2 SVGAGI.

Written as DNA, the CDR3 is TGTGCCACCAGGGCGGGAGGAATTGATACGCAGTATTTT. Its protein product is CATRAGGIDTQYF. The chain joins TRBV15 to TRBJ2-3, with 8 bases that match TRBD2. The CDR3 runs 13 residues. V shed 6 bases, J shed 6 bases, and the junction held 5 bases outside the gene matches. Germline assignment: CDR1 LNHNV and CDR2 YYDKDF (reference sequence).

The CDR3 here is CASSLVLGWVETQYF. The CDR3 DNA follows: TGTGCCAGCAGCTTAGTATTAGGTTGGGTTGAGACCCAGTACTTC. The V gene is TRBV7-8, the J gene TRBJ2-5; D unresolved. The germline gives CDR1 SGHVS, CDR2 FQNEAQ. This CDR3 is 15 amino acids long. V was cut by 1 base and J by 5 bases, with 14 bases left in between.

The chain carries TRBV28 and TRBJ1-1; D is unresolved. The CDR3 extends over 15 amino acids. Germline V lookup: CDR1 MDHEN, CDR2 SYDVKM. V was clipped by 1 base and J by 1 base, with 10 bases between them. CDR3 region: CASSLLRAENTEAFF. CDR3 DNA sequence: TGTGCCAGCAGTTTATTAAGGGCAGAGAACACTGAAGCTTTCTTT.

V usage is TRBV19 and J usage is TRBJ2-7; D may be TRBD1 (6 bases). The CDR3 loop spans 14 amino acids. The germline gives CDR1 LNHDA, CDR2 SQIVND (reference sequence). V shed 5 bases and J shed 3 bases, with 14 bases lying between them. For the CDR3, the DNA is TGTGCCAGTAGTTTCAGGGGTGTTGGCTACGAGCAGTACTTC. Protein: CASSFRGVGYEQYF.

The rearrangement links TRBV7-6 to TRBJ2-7; D remains ambiguous. Deletions cut 1 base from V and 6 bases from J, with 13 bases between. Germline V gene data show CDR1 as SGHVS and CDR2 as FNYEAQ. There are 14 residues in the CDR3. The CDR3 coding sequence is TGTGCCAGCAGCTTAGGAGCTGAGTCCGGCGAGCAGTACTTC. Amino acids: CASSLGAESGEQYF.

The chain uses TRBV9 and TRBJ2-5; 8 nucleotides align to TRBD1. V lost 3 bases, J lost 1 base, and 5 bases stayed unmatched. The CDR3 spans 15 residues. Per germline, CDR1 SGDLS and CDR2 YYNGEE. The CDR3 region has the DNA TGTGCCAGCAGCGGCCCAGGGGGCCCCCAAGAGACCCAGTACTTC. Its translation: CASSGPGGPQETQYF.

This chain links TRBV6-6 with TRBJ2-7, with D possibly matching TRBD1 (5 bases). Looked up from germline, CDR1 is MNHNY and CDR2 is SVGAGI (reference sequence). CDR3 length: 15 amino acids. V lost 2 bases and J lost 6, with 17 bases in between. CDR3 nucleotide sequence: TGTGCCAGCAGTTACGGGGCAGGCTTCTACCCCGAGCAGTACTTC. Encoded protein: CASSYGAGFYPEQYF.

The chain links TRBV29-1 to TRBJ2-1; D unresolved. The V gene lost 4 bases and the J gene lost 9 bases, with 13 bases spanning the gap. Germline V lookup: CDR1 SQVTM, CDR2 ANQGSEA. The CDR3 runs to 12 residues. The CDR3: CSVVWQVSEQFF. Written as DNA, the CDR3 is TGCAGCGTTGTTTGGCAGGTCAGTGAGCAGTTCTTC.

The rearrangement joins TRBV10-1 to TRBJ2-4; maybe TRBD2 (5 bases). Germline V CDR1 and CDR2: WNHNN, SYGVQD (reference sequence). Trimming removed 8 bases at V and 2 bases at J, with 13 bases between. The CDR3 spans 14 residues. CDR3 region: CASLRVRTKNIQYF. Written as DNA, the CDR3 is TGCGCCAGCTTGAGGGTGCGGACCAAAAACATTCAGTACTTC.

In DNA form, the CDR3 reads TGTGCCAGCAGCTTTATCAGGAGGGCACATGGCTACACCTTC. This gives the protein CASSFIRRAHGYTF. The V call is TRBV7-2, the J call TRBJ1-2; D gene uncertain. The CDR3 covers 14 residues. Germline V lookup: CDR1 SGHTA, CDR2 FQGNSA. The ends were cut back, 3 bases at V and 6 bases at J, with 14 bases in the middle.

The J gene is TRBJ2-2, the V gene TRBV4-3; no reliable D call. Germline assignment: CDR1 LGHNA and CDR2 YSLEER. Trimming removed 0 bases from V and 4 bases from J, with 9 bases in between. The CDR3 runs to 15 residues. The CDR3 region is CASSQDPLFTGELFF. DNA of the CDR3: TGCGCCAGCAGCCAAGATCCCTTGTTCACCGGGGAGCTGTTTTTT.

This clone was observed once. V is TRBV5-1 and J is TRBJ2-7; 11 bases line up with TRBD2. Germline assignment: CDR1 SGHRS and CDR2 YFSETQ. After removal of 4 bases from V and 4 bases from J, the junction contained 4 bases not matched to a gene. CDR3 length: 14 residues. In nucleotides, the CDR3 is TGCGCCAGCAGCACTAGCGGGAGAGGGTACGAGCAGTACTTC. Translation: CASSTSGRGYEQYF.

The chain couples TRBV12-5 to TRBJ2-7, with D tentatively TRBD1 (5 bases). Between the trimmed V and J ends, which lost 2 bases and 6 bases, there was a span of 11 bases. The CDR3 covers 13 residues. CDR1 LGHNT and CDR2 FRNRAP come from the germline V gene. In nucleotides, the CDR3 is TGTGCTAGTGGTTTGACCGCAGGGCTCGAGCAGTACTTC. It translates to CASGLTAGLEQYF. Variable domain in full (rest from reference TRBV12-5 and TRBJ2-7): DARVTQTPRHKVTEMGQEVTMRCQPILGHNTVFWYRQTMMQGLELLAYFRNRAPLDDSGMPKDRFSAEMPDATLATLKIQPSEPRDSAVYFCASGLTAGLEQYFGPGTRLTVT.

The chain links TRBV9 to TRBJ1-2; D not resolved. V dropped 2 bases and J dropped 0 bases, with 5 bases sitting between them. The CDR3 is 13 amino acids. Germline values: CDR1 SGDLS, CDR2 YYNGEE. The CDR3 protein is CASSVGANYGYTF. CDR3 sequence (DNA): TGTGCCAGCAGCGTTGGGGCTAACTATGGCTACACCTTC. Using reference TRBV9 and TRBJ1-2 for the parts outside the CDR3, the full variable domain is DSGVTQTPKHLITATGQRVTLRCSPRSGDLSVYWYQQSLDQGLQFLIQYYNGEERAKGNILERFSAQQFPDLHSELNLSSLELGDSALYFCASSVGANYGYTFGSGTRLTVV.

The J gene is TRBJ2-3, the V gene TRBV20-1; 7 positions match TRBD2. The junction had 1 base not matched to a gene; V was cut back by 1 base and J by 9 bases. The CDR3 spans 11 residues. Germline CDR1 DFQATT, CDR2 SNEGSKA (reference sequence). CDR3 protein: CSARGTRTQYF. CDR3 nucleotides: TGCAGTGCTAGAGGGACTAGGACGCAGTATTTT.

The chain employs TRBV18 and TRBJ2-2, with D unclear. V was cut by 3 bases and J by 4 bases, with 21 bases left in between. Germline CDR1 and CDR2: KGHSH and LQKENI. The CDR3 runs to 18 residues. CDR3 nucleotides: TGTGCCAGCTCACCCACGATACAATCGGGCGCGTTCACCGGGGAGCTGTTTTTT. Its translation is CASSPTIQSGAFTGELFF.

This rearrangement joins TRBV7-3 to TRBJ2-3; 7 bases agree with TRBD2. The junction had 4 bases not matched to a gene; V was cut back by 4 bases and J by 6 bases. The germline gives CDR1 SGHTA, CDR2 FQGTGA. The CDR3 sequence is 13 residues long. CDR3 DNA: TGTGCCAGCAGCTCACTAGCGACTGATACGCAGTATTTT. This gives the protein CASSSLATDTQYF.

The chain recombines TRBV9 with TRBJ2-1; D is perhaps TRBD1 or TRBD2 (6 bases each). Trimming stripped 8 bases from V and 5 bases from J, with 14 bases between. Germline V lookup: CDR1 SGDLS, CDR2 YYNGEE. The CDR3 runs to 13 residues. This chain's CDR3 is CASRGAPHNEQFF. In nucleotides, the CDR3 is TGTGCCAGTAGGGGGGCCCCACACAATGAGCAGTTCTTC.

The chain has TRBV29-1 and TRBJ2-4, with 11 bases fitting TRBD1. V lost 1 base, J lost 6 bases, and 5 bases stayed unmatched. CDR1 and CDR2 from the germline V gene are SQVTM and ANQGSEA. The CDR3 sequence is 15 residues long. The CDR3 nucleotides read TGCAGCGTTGAAGGGGGACAGGGGGTTAGAAACATTCAGTACTTC. It specifies CSVEGGQGVRNIQYF.

This chain joins TRBV13 and TRBJ2-7; D perhaps matches TRBD1 (6 bases). In germline, CDR1 is PRHDT, CDR2 FYEKMQ (reference sequence). V dropped 5 bases and J dropped 5 bases, with 13 bases sitting between them. The CDR3 runs 13 residues. Written as DNA, the CDR3 is TGTGCCAGCAGCACTACAGGGTTCCACGAGCAGTACTTC. Translation gives CASSTTGFHEQYF.

The chain recombines TRBV18 with TRBJ2-2; unclear D gene. The V gene's germline CDR1 is KGHSH and CDR2 LQKENI. Deletions cut 4 bases from V and 2 bases from J, with 2 bases between. CDR3 length: 12 amino acids. CDR3 bases: TGTGCCAGCTCACACAACACCGGGGAGCTGTTTTTT. This sequence encodes CASSHNTGELFF.

V usage is TRBV7-3 and J usage is TRBJ2-5; D ambiguous. The CDR3 length is 14 residues. Per the germline V gene, CDR1 is SGHTA and CDR2 is FQGTGA. Trimming shortened V by 1 base and J by 0 bases, and 6 bases separated the two germline ends. The CDR3 nucleotides read TGTGCCAGCAGCTTAAGACGGAACCAAGAGACCCAGTACTTC. It yields the protein CASSLRRNQETQYF.